What follows are 23 T cell receptor beta chains derived from one specimen sequenced in a study of shared clonotypes between healthy human individuals (dated by TCRdb to 2019 to 2021). The library relied on the immunoSEQ multiplex PCR assay. TCRdb provides this immuneACCESS table in a form limited to in-frame rearrangements. Some clones are lacking; in checked studies, under half of them reflect an unresolved V gene, and why the rest are absent is not known. The sample table records 1,500,000 or so clones; approximately 96% of these occur just once. The ten largest clones take up approximately 1.1% of the sample. Specimen: naive CD4+ T cells sorted from blood. The cell subset or site tag for this specimen amounts to: CD45RA+ positively selected. The receptor source for this set is a man younger than 45 in good health.

The chain recombines TRBV5-4 with TRBJ2-7; D is unclear. Between the trimmed V and J ends, which lost 1 base and 0 bases, there was a span of 11 bases. The germline V gene encodes CDR1 SGHNT and CDR2 YYREEE (reference sequence). The CDR3 spans 15 residues. CDR3 protein: CASSLSSDVSYEQYF. The CDR3, as DNA: TGTGCCAGCAGCTTGTCATCAGACGTCTCCTACGAGCAGTACTTC. Looking up the rest from reference TRBV5-4 and TRBJ2-7 gives the full variable domain: ETGVTQSPTHLIKTRGQQVTLRCSSQSGHNTVSWYQQALGQGPQFIFQYYREEENGRGNFPPRFSGLQFPNYSSELNVNALELDDSALYLCASSLSSDVSYEQYFGPGTRLTVT.

This chain uses TRBV5-1 with TRBJ2-3, with no clear D. Germline CDR1 is SGHRS and CDR2 is YFSETQ. V lost 2 bases, J lost 6 bases, and 10 bases lay in between. The CDR3 length is 13 residues. The CDR3 sequence: CASSFDTPDTQYF. The CDR3 DNA sequence: TGCGCCAGCAGCTTCGACACCCCCGATACGCAGTATTTT.

This chain connects TRBV11-2 to TRBJ2-2; 7 nucleotides agree with TRBD2. The CDR3 sequence is 16 residues long. V lost 2 bases to trimming and J lost 6 bases; unmatched junction nucleotides: 9. In germline, CDR1 is SGHAT, CDR2 FQNNGV. The chain's CDR3 is CASSLRGSGNAGELFF. The CDR3 bases are TGTGCCAGCAGCTTAAGGGGCAGCGGGAATGCCGGGGAGCTGTTTTTT.

The V and J genes are TRBV7-2 and TRBJ2-7; TRBD2 matches at 11 bases. Germline-derived CDR1 and CDR2 are SGHTA and FQGNSA. The CDR3 consists of 15 residues. V gave up 1 base and J gave up 9 bases; unmatched junction bases: 8. The CDR3 DNA reads as TGTGCCAGCAGCTTAGGTGTGACTAGCGGGACTGGGCAGTACTTC. As protein: CASSLGVTSGTGQYF.

With respect to this clone: Other nucleotide sequences from this sample produce the same CDR3. The CDR3 loop is CASSYTNTGELFF. The CDR3 DNA is TGTGCCAGCAGTTACACTAACACCGGGGAGCTGTTTTTT. V gene TRBV6-5 combines with J gene TRBJ2-2, with D unclear. Looked up from germline, CDR1 is MNHEY and CDR2 is SVGAGI. With 2 bases removed from V and 2 bases from J, the gap between germline ends came to 3 bases. The CDR3 runs to 13 residues.

A note on this clone: This sample also contains other DNA sequences that code for the same CDR3. The rearrangement links TRBV18 to TRBJ1-2; no reliable D call. The V end lost 3 bases, the J end lost 0 bases, and 5 bases lay between the germline ends. Germline loops: CDR1 KGHSH, CDR2 LQKENI. The CDR3 length is 13 residues. The CDR3 reads CASSPTANYGYTF. For the CDR3, the DNA is TGTGCCAGCTCACCGACTGCTAACTATGGCTACACCTTC.

J is TRBJ1-2 and V is TRBV2; TRBD1 might be the D (5 bases). Trimming cost V 2 bases and J 4 bases, with 5 bases left between them. Germline CDR1 reads SNHLY; CDR2 reads FYNNEI. The length of the CDR3 is 12 residues. The DNA for the CDR3 is TGTGCCAGCAGTGAAACAGGCTATGGCTACACCTTC. Its translation: CASSETGYGYTF.

The V gene is TRBV29-1, the J gene TRBJ2-4; maybe TRBD2 (6 bases). The CDR3 has 13 amino acids. Germline CDR1 SQVTM, CDR2 ANQGSEA. V shed 3 bases and J shed 8 bases, with 14 bases lying between them. DNA of the CDR3: TGCAGCGTTGATGACGGCCCGGGGGACATTCAGTACTTC. Translating gives CSVDDGPGDIQYF.

The rearrangement joins TRBV10-3 to TRBJ2-5, with D tentatively TRBD1 or TRBD2 (5 bases each). Germline V lookup: CDR1 ENHRY, CDR2 SYGVKD. Between the trimmed V and J ends, which lost 6 bases and 5 bases, there was a span of 16 bases. The CDR3 consists of 14 residues. CDR3 protein: CAISRDGVGETQYF. The CDR3 DNA reads TGTGCCATCAGCAGGGACGGGGTGGGGGAGACCCAGTACTTC.

V is TRBV7-2 and J is TRBJ2-5; 8 nucleotides match TRBD1. V lost 1 base to trimming and J lost 5 bases; unmatched junction nucleotides: 0. Germline V gene data show CDR1 as SGHTA and CDR2 as FQGNSA. The length of the CDR3 is 13 residues. CDR3 protein: CASSLDRGETQYF. The CDR3 region has the DNA TGTGCCAGCAGCTTAGACAGGGGGGAGACCCAGTACTTC.

Remarks on this clone: At the DNA level, this CDR3 is encoded by other sequences in the same sample as well. V usage is TRBV28 and J usage is TRBJ1-3; 7 bases align to TRBD1. Germline V lookup: CDR1 MDHEN, CDR2 SYDVKM. The CDR3 loop spans 14 amino acids. J was trimmed by 2 bases and V by 2 bases; bases with no gene match: 0. This CDR3 reads CASSLQGAGNTIYF. CDR3 nucleotides: TGTGCCAGCAGTTTACAGGGGGCTGGAAACACCATATATTTT.

Points on this clone: Germline is not matched at one junction end, which may reflect a read error. The chain employs TRBV7-7 and TRBJ2-1; D is possibly TRBD1 or TRBD2 (5 bases each). The V gene's germline CDR1 is SSHAT and CDR2 FNYEAQ (reference sequence). CDR3 length: 15 amino acids. This CDR3 reads CASSLGRGSVDEQFF. CDR3 bases: TGTGCTAGCAGCTTAGGACGGGGCAGTGTCGATGAGCAGTTCTTC.

This chain connects TRBV19 to TRBJ1-2; TRBD1 is a possible D gene (5 bases). Germline-derived CDR1 and CDR2 are LNHDA and SQIVND (reference sequence). The V end lost 1 base, the J end lost 7 bases, and 16 bases lay between the germline ends. This CDR3 contains 15 residues. The CDR3 is CASSIAGRGAGGYTF. The CDR3 nucleotides are TGTGCCAGTAGTATAGCGGGCAGAGGGGCCGGTGGCTACACCTTC.

The J gene is TRBJ2-7, the V gene TRBV7-2, with TRBD2 matching over 11 bases. Germline V lookup: CDR1 SGHTA, CDR2 FQGNSA. The V segment lost 6 bases and the J segment 4 bases; nucleotides outside the gene matches: 8. This CDR3 has 15 amino acids. The CDR3 region is CASRSTSGRRYEQYF. DNA of the CDR3: TGTGCCAGCAGATCTACTAGCGGGAGAAGATACGAGCAGTACTTC.

V and J are TRBV9 and TRBJ1-1; unclear D gene. Looked up from germline, CDR1 is SGDLS and CDR2 is YYNGEE. V lost 8 bases and J lost 1, with 9 bases in between. This CDR3 is 12 amino acids long. CDR3 sequence (DNA): TGTGCCAGTTCGAACCAGAACACTGAAGCTTTCTTT. Translating it yields CASSNQNTEAFF. The complete variable domain, with remaining parts taken from reference TRBV9 and TRBJ1-1, reads DSGVTQTPKHLITATGQRVTLRCSPRSGDLSVYWYQQSLDQGLQFLIQYYNGEERAKGNILERFSAQQFPDLHSELNLSSLELGDSALYFCASSNQNTEAFFGQGTRLTVV.

The chain employs TRBV28 and TRBJ1-5; TRBD1 aligns across 11 bases. V dropped 5 bases and J dropped 7; count of bases not matched to a gene: 10. Germline loops: CDR1 MDHEN, CDR2 SYDVKM. CDR3 length: 16 amino acids. In DNA form, the CDR3 reads TGTGCCAGCAGTCGGACGGGGACAGGGGGTTACCAGCCCCAGCATTTT. It encodes CASSRTGTGGYQPQHF.

V is TRBV7-3 and J is TRBJ1-1; D perhaps matches TRBD1 (5 bases). This CDR3 contains 12 residues. Germline CDR1 and CDR2: SGHTA and FQGTGA. The CDR3 is CGVHGGNTEAFF. CDR3 coding DNA: TGTGGGGTACACGGGGGGAACACTGAAGCTTTCTTT. Full variable domain (missing parts from reference TRBV7-3 and TRBJ1-1): GAGVSQTPSNKVTEKGKYVELRCDPISGHTALYWYRQSLGQGPEFLIYFQGTGAADDSGLPNDRFFAVRPEGSVSTLKIQRTERGDSAVYLCGVHGGNTEAFFGQGTRLTVV.

The V gene is TRBV28, the J gene TRBJ1-5; 9 bases align to TRBD1. The germline V gene encodes CDR1 MDHEN and CDR2 SYDVKM. This CDR3 spans 17 amino acids. The J segment lost 0 bases and the V segment lost 6 bases, leaving 9 bases of the junction unmatched. The CDR3 DNA is TGTGCCAGCAGGCGGGGACAGGGCGTCTATAGCAATCAGCCCCAGCATTTT. It is translated as CASRRGQGVYSNQPQHF.

This chain uses TRBV10-3 with TRBJ1-1, with 7 bases matching TRBD1. The CDR3 runs 13 residues. J was trimmed by 6 bases and V by 3 bases; bases with no gene match: 4. Per germline, CDR1 ENHRY and CDR2 SYGVKD. This chain's CDR3 is CAISEGTEAEAFF. The DNA for the CDR3 is TGTGCCATCAGTGAAGGGACAGAGGCTGAAGCTTTCTTT.

The chain uses TRBV28 and TRBJ2-7; 7 bases agree with TRBD2. This CDR3 is built from 12 residues. Germline V CDR1 and CDR2: MDHEN, SYDVKM. J gave up 12 bases and V 2 bases, and 7 bases lay outside the gene matches. The DNA for the CDR3 is TGTGCCAGCAGTTTAACACCGGGAGGTTGGTACTTC. Protein: CASSLTPGGWYF.

The rearrangement uses TRBV10-2 and TRBJ2-7; D gene unclear. With 6 bases removed from V and 4 bases from J, the gap between germline ends came to 7 bases. Germline V gives CDR1 WSHSY, CDR2 SAAADI. This CDR3 is 11 amino acids long. This CDR3 reads CASRGSYEQYF. In DNA, the CDR3 is TGCGCCAGCAGGGGCTCATACGAGCAGTACTTC.

The chain combines TRBV18 with TRBJ1-3; weak D call: TRBD1 (6 bases). The CDR3 has 16 amino acids. Trimming left V 3 bases short and J 0 bases short, with 12 bases between. CDR1 is KGHSH and CDR2 is LQKENI in the germline V gene. CDR3 residues: CASSPTGFLSGNTIYF. CDR3 coding DNA: TGTGCCAGCTCACCGACAGGTTTTCTCTCTGGAAACACCATATATTTT.

V and J are TRBV7-9 and TRBJ2-1; tentative D call: TRBD2 (6 bases). Per the germline V gene, CDR1 is SEHNR and CDR2 is FQNEAQ (reference sequence). V dropped 1 base and J dropped 6 bases, with 13 bases sitting between them. This CDR3 has 15 amino acids. The CDR3 spells CASSLGAGYTNEQFF. The CDR3 DNA is TGTGCCAGCAGCTTAGGAGCGGGTTACACCAATGAGCAGTTCTTC.